These T cell receptor beta chains were read from a single sample in a study of chemoradiotherapy in HPV16-positive cancers. Only in-frame clones appear in the TCRdb table, and some are missing; sequencing was by immunoSEQ multiplex PCR. Of roughly 70,000 clones listed, about 90% were seen once; the top ten hold over 4%. Sequenced here: blood, sampled from a patient who underwent chemoradiotherapy. Receptors originate from a human donor with HPV-associated anogenital cancer. CDR3s include the opening cysteine and the closing phenylalanine or tryptophan. A D gene is named only where the DNA matches it firmly. Clone size is shown for a subset of rows, as once, few, many or a class of expanded clone.

abundance	d_gene	j_gene	v_gene	CDR3nt	CDR3aa
once	NA	TRBJ1-4	TRBV28	TGTGCCAGCAGTTTGGCATTCCCTAAGTTAGGGAAGACCGAAAAACTGTTTTTT	CASSLAFPKLGKTEKLFF
NA	NA	TRBJ2-2	TRBV6-6	TGTGCCAGCACCTCCGTCGGGGTCGGGCCCGGGGAGCTGTTTTTT	CASTSVGVGPGELFF
NA	TRBD2	TRBJ2-1	TRBV9	TGTGCCAGCAGCGTAGGGACTAGTTACAATGAGCAGTTCTTC	CASSVGTSYNEQFF
NA	NA	TRBJ1-5	TRBV30	TGTGCCTGGAGTGTGAAGGGAGGGGGCAATCAGCCCCAGCATTTT	CAWSVKGGGNQPQHF
few	NA	TRBJ1-2	TRBV15	TGTGCCACCAGCACCGATCGGGGGGGTTACGGCTACACCTTC	CATSTDRGGYGYTF
NA	NA	TRBJ1-2	TRBV19	TGTGCCAGTAGTATTTCCATCGTTAACTATGGCTACACCTTC	CASSISIVNYGYTF
NA	TRBD1	TRBJ2-1	TRBV7-9	TGTGCCAGCAGCTTAGGGGACTCCCGGGACAGGGGTTGGAATGAGCAGTTCTTC	CASSLGDSRDRGWNEQFF
NA	NA	TRBJ1-5	TRBV2	TGTGCCAGCAGTGAACGGGGAAATCAGCCCCAGCATTTT	CASSERGNQPQHF
NA	NA	TRBJ1-2	TRBV20-1	TGCAGTGCTAGTCTGGGGAGTGGCTACACCTTC	CSASLGSGYTF
NA	NA	TRBJ2-7	TRBV28	TGTGCCAGCAGCTGGCAGGGGAGCTCCTACGAGCAGTACTTC	CASSWQGSSYEQYF
NA	TRBD1	TRBJ1-2	TRBV6-6	TGTGCCATCCGACAGGGGAACTATGGCTACACCTTC	CAIRQGNYGYTF
NA	TRBD2	TRBJ2-1	TRBV7-2	TGTGCCAGCAGCAACAGCGGGAGGGCATACAATGAGCAGTTCTTC	CASSNSGRAYNEQFF
once	TRBD1	TRBJ2-7	TRBV29-1	TGCAGCGTCGCCCCCGGACAGGGTTACTACGAGCAGTACTTC	CSVAPGQGYYEQYF
NA	NA	TRBJ1-3	TRBV7-2	TGTGCCAGCAGCTTAGTGTCAGCTGGAAACACCATATATTTT	CASSLVSAGNTIYF
NA	TRBD2	TRBJ2-1	TRBV7-9	TGTGCCAGCAGCTTGCCTGGGGCTAGCGGGGGGGCCAATGAGCAGTTCTTC	CASSLPGASGGANEQFF
NA	TRBD1	TRBJ1-6	TRBV6-1	TGTGCCAGCAGTGTGGACAGGATCAATTCACCCCTCCACTTT	CASSVDRINSPLHF
once	NA	TRBJ2-6	TRBV29-1	TGCAGCGTTCCCTCTCTACAACACTCTGGGGCCAACGTCCTGACTTTC	CSVPSLQHSGANVLTF
NA	NA	TRBJ2-4	TRBV7-2	TGTGCCAGCAGCTTACTGCAGGGGCGAAACATTCAGTACTTC	CASSLLQGRNIQYF
NA	TRBD1	TRBJ1-1	TRBV7-6	TGTGCCAGCAGCCTAGGGGGCGAGGTTCCCGCTTTCTTT	CASSLGGEVPAFF
NA	NA	TRBJ2-5	TRBV11-2	TGTGCCAGCAGCTTAGCTATTCTGGAGACCCAGTACTTC	CASSLAILETQYF
NA	TRBD1	TRBJ1-1	TRBV19	TGTGCCAGTAGTAGTATAACAGGGGCGCGCACTGAAGCTTTCTTT	CASSSITGARTEAFF
NA	NA	TRBJ1-2	TRBV5-4	TGTGCCAGCTCTTTCGGGACGAAGGGCTACACCTTC	CASSFGTKGYTF
NA	TRBD1	TRBJ1-1	TRBV27	TGTGCCAGCAGTCGGGACAGGAACACTGAAGCTTTCTTT	CASSRDRNTEAFF
once	TRBD2	TRBJ2-5	TRBV11-2	TGTGCCAGCAGCTTAAGCATAAGCGGGAGAAAAGAGACCCAGTACTTC	CASSLSISGRKETQYF
NA	TRBD2	TRBJ2-3	TRBV5-4	TGTGCCAGCAGCGTCAAAACTAGCGGCTCCACAGATACGCAGTATTTT	CASSVKTSGSTDTQYF
NA	TRBD1	TRBJ1-1	TRBV7-2	TGTGCCAGCAGCACCGGGACAGGGAAAGTGGGAAACACTGAAGCTTTCTTT	CASSTGTGKVGNTEAFF
NA	TRBD2	TRBJ2-1	TRBV27	TGTGCCAGCAGTTCGGAGGGAGGGAGCGTGGGTGAGCAGTTCTTC	CASSSEGGSVGEQFF
NA	TRBD2	TRBJ2-3	TRBV18	TGTGCCAGCTCACCGGTGTCTAGCGGGTTCACAGATACGCAGTATTTT	CASSPVSSGFTDTQYF
NA	TRBD2	TRBJ2-3	TRBV5-8	TGTGCCAGCAGGACCGGACTAGCCCCTAGCACAGATACGCAGTATTTT	CASRTGLAPSTDTQYF
NA	TRBD1	TRBJ1-6	TRBV5-1	TGCGCCAGCAGCTTGGGGGACAGCAATTCACCCCTCCACTTT	CASSLGDSNSPLHF
few	NA	TRBJ2-3	TRBV6-5	TGTGCCAGCAGTTTAGGACCCTTACTGGATACGCAGTATTTT	CASSLGPLLDTQYF
NA	TRBD2	TRBJ2-3	TRBV4-1	TGCGCCAGCAGCCAAGGACTAGCGGGAGGCGATACGCAGTATTTT	CASSQGLAGGDTQYF
NA	NA	TRBJ2-7	TRBV7-2	TGTGCCAGCAGCTTAGCGGGGTTCTACGAGCAGTACTTC	CASSLAGFYEQYF
few	NA	TRBJ2-2	TRBV19	TGTGCCAGTAGACAAGCGTCGGGTAGATCGAACACCGGGGAGCTGTTTTTT	CASRQASGRSNTGELFF
NA	NA	TRBJ1-2	TRBV28	TGTGCCAGCAGTTCCCCGCCGTATGGCTACACCTTC	CASSSPPYGYTF
NA	NA	TRBJ1-3	TRBV29-1	TGCAGCGTTGAAGGGCAACAGGGAAGTCGTGGAAACACCATATATTTT	CSVEGQQGSRGNTIYF
NA	NA	TRBJ1-3	TRBV6-1	TGTGCCAGCAGTGAAGTGGAGTCTGGAAACACCATATATTTT	CASSEVESGNTIYF
NA	NA	TRBJ2-7	TRBV28	TGTGCCAGCAGTTTTCGGCGGTTCAGGAACGAGCAGTACTTC	CASSFRRFRNEQYF
NA	NA	TRBJ2-1	TRBV27	TGTGCCAGCAGTTTACGGAGGGGGAGTGGCGATGAGCAGTTCTTC	CASSLRRGSGDEQFF
few	NA	TRBJ2-6	TRBV4-2	TGTGCCAGCAGCCACCAAGACTCACGGGGGGCCAACGTCCTGACTTTC	CASSHQDSRGANVLTF
NA	NA	TRBJ1-4	TRBV5-4	TGTGCCAGCAGCTCCTCAGGGGATATCTCCACGGCGGCTAATGAAAAACTGTTTTTT	CASSSSGDISTAANEKLFF
NA	NA	TRBJ2-3	TRBV13	TGTGCCAGCAGCTTTGCCGCGGGGAGTACAGATACGCAGTATTTT	CASSFAAGSTDTQYF
few	NA	TRBJ1-1	TRBV18	TGTGCCAGCCGTAGCGTTGGGGGAAACACTGAAGCTTTCTTT	CASRSVGGNTEAFF
medium-sized	NA	TRBJ1-2	TRBV6-6	TGTGCCAGCAGAAATGCCGGACAGTACTATGGCTACACCTTC	CASRNAGQYYGYTF
NA	NA	TRBJ1-2	TRBV10-3	TGTGCCATCAGTGGGACAAGGGATGGCTACACCTTC	CAISGTRDGYTF
NA	NA	TRBJ1-2	TRBV2	TGTGCCAGCAGTGAAGCTCGTGGGGCGCGGGGCTACACCTTC	CASSEARGARGYTF
NA	TRBD1	TRBJ1-2	TRBV5-1	TGCGCCAGCAGCTCTGGACAGGGGGCCTTTGGCTACACCTTC	CASSSGQGAFGYTF
few	TRBD2	TRBJ2-3	TRBV7-9	TGTGCCGCCCCGGGACTAGCGGGAACCGCCGATACGCAGTATTTT	CAAPGLAGTADTQYF